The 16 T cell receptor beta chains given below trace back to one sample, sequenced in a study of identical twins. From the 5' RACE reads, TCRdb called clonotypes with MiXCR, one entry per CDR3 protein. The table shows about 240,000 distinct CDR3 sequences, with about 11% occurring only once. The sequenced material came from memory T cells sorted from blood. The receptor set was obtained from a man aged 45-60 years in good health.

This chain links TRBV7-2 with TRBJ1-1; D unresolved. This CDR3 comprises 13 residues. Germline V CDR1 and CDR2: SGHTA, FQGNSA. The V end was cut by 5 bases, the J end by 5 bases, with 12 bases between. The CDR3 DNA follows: TGTGCCAGCAGCCCCGTGAGGGAAACTGAAGCTTTCTTT. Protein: CASSPVRETEAFF.

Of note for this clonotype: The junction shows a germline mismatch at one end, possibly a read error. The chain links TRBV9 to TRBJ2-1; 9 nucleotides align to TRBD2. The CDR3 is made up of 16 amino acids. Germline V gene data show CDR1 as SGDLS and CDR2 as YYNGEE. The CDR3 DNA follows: TGTGCCAGCAGCGTAGAGCCGTCCGGGAGAGCGGGAGGTCCCCTCTTC. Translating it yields CASSVEPSGRAGGPLF.

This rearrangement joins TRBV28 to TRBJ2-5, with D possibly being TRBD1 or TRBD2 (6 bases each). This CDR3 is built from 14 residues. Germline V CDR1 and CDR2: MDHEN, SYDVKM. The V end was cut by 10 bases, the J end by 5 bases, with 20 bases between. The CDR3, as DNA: TGTGCCACCACCGGGATAGGGGGGTTGGAGACCCAGTACTTC. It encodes CATTGIGGLETQYF.

Written as DNA, the CDR3 is TGCGCCAGCAGCCAACTGACTAGCGGAAACACCGGGGAGCTGTTTTTT. Translation gives CASSQLTSGNTGELFF. This chain joins TRBV4-3 and TRBJ2-2; 9 nucleotides agree with TRBD2. V was clipped by 2 bases and J by 2 bases; unmatched bases: 3. The CDR3 has 16 amino acids. Germline V lookup: CDR1 LGHNA, CDR2 YSLEER.

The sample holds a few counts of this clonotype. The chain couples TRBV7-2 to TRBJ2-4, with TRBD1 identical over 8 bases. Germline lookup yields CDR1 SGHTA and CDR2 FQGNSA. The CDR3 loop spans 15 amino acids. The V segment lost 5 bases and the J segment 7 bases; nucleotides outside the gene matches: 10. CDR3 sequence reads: CASSKITGGSNIQYF. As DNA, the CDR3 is TGTGCCAGCAGCAAGATCACAGGGGGAAGCAACATTCAGTACTTC.

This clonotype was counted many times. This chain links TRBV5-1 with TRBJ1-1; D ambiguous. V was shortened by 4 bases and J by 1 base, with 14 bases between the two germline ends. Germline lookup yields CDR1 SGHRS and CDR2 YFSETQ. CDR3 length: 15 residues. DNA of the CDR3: TGCGCCAGCAGCCGCCTTTCCGGTGGGAACACTGAAGCTTTCTTT. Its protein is CASSRLSGGNTEAFF.

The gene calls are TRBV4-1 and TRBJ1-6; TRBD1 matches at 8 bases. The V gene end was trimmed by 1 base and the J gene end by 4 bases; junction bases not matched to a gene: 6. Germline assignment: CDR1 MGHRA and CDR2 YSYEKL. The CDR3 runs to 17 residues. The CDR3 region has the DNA TGCGCCAGCAGCCAAGGTCAGGGGGCAGTGTATAATTCACCCCTCCACTTT. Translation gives CASSQGQGAVYNSPLHF.

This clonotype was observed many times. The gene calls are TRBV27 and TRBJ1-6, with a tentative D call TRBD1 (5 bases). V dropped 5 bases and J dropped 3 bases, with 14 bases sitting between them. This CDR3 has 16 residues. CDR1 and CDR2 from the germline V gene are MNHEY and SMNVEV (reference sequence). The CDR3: CASSPIGGDYNSPLHF. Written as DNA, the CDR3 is TGTGCCAGCAGTCCAATCGGGGGTGACTATAATTCACCCCTCCACTTT.

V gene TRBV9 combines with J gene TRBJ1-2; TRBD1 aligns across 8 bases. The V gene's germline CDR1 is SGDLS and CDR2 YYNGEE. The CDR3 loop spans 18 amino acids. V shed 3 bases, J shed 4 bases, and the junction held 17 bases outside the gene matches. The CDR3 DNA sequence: TGTGCCAGCAGCGCCCCGTCACTTGCAGGGGGCTCGGGCTATGGCTACACCTTC. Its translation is CASSAPSLAGGSGYGYTF.

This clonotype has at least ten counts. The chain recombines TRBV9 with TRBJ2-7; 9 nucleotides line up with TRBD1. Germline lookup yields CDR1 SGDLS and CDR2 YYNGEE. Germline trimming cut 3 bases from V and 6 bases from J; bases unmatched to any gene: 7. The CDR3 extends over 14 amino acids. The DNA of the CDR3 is TGTGCCAGCAGCGCCCTGGGGACAGGGTTCGAGCAGTACTTC. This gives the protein CASSALGTGFEQYF.

CDR3 nucleotides: TGTGCCAGCAGTTCCACTGAGCGCTGGAGTTACGAGCAGTACTTC. Translated: CASSSTERWSYEQYF. The chain has TRBV7-8 and TRBJ2-7; D remains ambiguous. There are 15 residues in the CDR3. V dropped 6 bases and J dropped 4 bases, with 19 bases sitting between them. The germline V gene encodes CDR1 SGHVS and CDR2 FQNEAQ.

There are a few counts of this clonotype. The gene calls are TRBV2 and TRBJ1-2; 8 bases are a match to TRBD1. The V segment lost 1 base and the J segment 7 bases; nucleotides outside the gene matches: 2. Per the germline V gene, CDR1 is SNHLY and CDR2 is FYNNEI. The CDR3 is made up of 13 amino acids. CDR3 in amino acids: CASSEGTGTGYTF. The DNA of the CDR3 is TGTGCCAGCAGTGAAGGGACAGGGACTGGCTACACCTTC.

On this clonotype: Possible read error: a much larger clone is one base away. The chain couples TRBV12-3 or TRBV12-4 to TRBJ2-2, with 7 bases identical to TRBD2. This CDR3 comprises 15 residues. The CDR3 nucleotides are TGTGCCGGCAGTCCGACCGGGAGGCACACCGGGGAGCTGTTTTTT. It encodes CAGSPTGRHTGELFF.

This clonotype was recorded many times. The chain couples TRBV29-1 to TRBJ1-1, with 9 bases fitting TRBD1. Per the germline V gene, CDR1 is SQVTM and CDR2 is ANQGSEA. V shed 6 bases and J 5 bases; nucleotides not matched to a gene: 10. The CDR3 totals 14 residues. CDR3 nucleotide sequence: TGCAGCGTGTCGGTCGGGACAGGGAGGACTGAAGCTTTCTTT. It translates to CSVSVGTGRTEAFF.

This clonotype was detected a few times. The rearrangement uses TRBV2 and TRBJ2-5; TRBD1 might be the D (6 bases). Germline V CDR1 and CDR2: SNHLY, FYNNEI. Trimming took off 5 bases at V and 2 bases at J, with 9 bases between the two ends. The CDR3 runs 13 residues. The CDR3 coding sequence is TGTGCCAGCAGTATCCAGGGGCAAGAGACCCAGTACTTC. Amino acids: CASSIQGQETQYF.

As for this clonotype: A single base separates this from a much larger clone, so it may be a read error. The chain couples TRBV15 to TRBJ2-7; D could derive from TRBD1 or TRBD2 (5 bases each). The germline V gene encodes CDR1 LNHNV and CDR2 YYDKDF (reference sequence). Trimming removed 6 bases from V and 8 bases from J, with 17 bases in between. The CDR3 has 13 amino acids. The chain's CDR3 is CATSGGCWGKQYF. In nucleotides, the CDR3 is TGTGCCACCAGTGGCGGGTGTTGGGGGAAGCAGTACTTC.